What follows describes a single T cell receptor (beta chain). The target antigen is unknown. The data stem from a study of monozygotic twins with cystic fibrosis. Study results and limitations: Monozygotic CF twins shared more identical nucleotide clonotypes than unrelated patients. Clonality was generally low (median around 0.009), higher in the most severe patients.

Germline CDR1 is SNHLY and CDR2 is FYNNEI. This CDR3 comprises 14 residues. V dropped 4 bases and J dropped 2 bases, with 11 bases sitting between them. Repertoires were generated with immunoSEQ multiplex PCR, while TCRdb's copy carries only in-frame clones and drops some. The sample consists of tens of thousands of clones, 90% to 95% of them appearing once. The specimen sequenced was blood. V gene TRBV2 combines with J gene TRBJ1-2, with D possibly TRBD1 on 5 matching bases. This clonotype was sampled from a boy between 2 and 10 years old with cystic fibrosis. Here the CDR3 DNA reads TGTGCCAGCAGTGCGGGTCAGGGCAACTATGGCTACACCTTC. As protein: CASSAGQGNYGYTF.